The 28 T cell receptor beta chains below were found in one sample sequenced in a study of CD8+ T cells in alopecia areata. Treatment given: oral pan-JAK inhibitor, 5-10 mg twice daily. After isolation, RNA underwent reverse transcription to generate cDNA as the sequencing template. Sequencing was performed with immunoSEQ multiplex PCR; in TCRdb, only in-frame clones are kept and a portion is missing. The table has under 95,000 clones, approximately 70% seen once. Sequencing used CD8+ T cells sorted from blood, obtained between weeks 43 and 45, from a patient treated with tofacitinib. All receptors derive from a human donor with alopecia areata.

In this sample, this clone turned up a few times. The chain combines TRBV30 with TRBJ2-2; TRBD2 is a possible D gene (6 bases). The CDR3 is made up of 14 amino acids. CDR1 and CDR2 from the germline V gene are GTSNPN and SVGIG (reference sequence). The V end lost 3 bases, the J end lost 6 bases, and 14 bases lay between the germline ends. Here the CDR3 DNA reads TGTGCCTGGAGCGGGAGTGTATTTGCCGGGGAGCTGTTTTTT. It codes for CAWSGSVFAGELFF. The full variable domain, completed using reference TRBV30 and TRBJ2-2, is SQTIHQWPATLVQPVGSPLSLECTVEGTSNPNLYWYRQAAGRGLQLLFYSVGIGQISSEVPQNLSASRPQDRQFILSSKKLLLSDSGFYLCAWSGSVFAGELFFGEGSRLTVL.

This chain uses TRBV4-1 with TRBJ1-5; tentative D call: TRBD1 (6 bases). Germline CDR1 reads MGHRA; CDR2 reads YSYEKL. The V end lost 0 bases, the J end lost 4 bases, and 7 bases lay between the germline ends. The length of the CDR3 is 14 residues. In DNA form, the CDR3 reads TGCGCCAGCAGCCAAGAGGGGGCTAATCAGCCCCAGCATTTT. It specifies CASSQEGANQPQHF.

This clone was observed a few times. This chain connects TRBV6-6 to TRBJ1-2; maybe TRBD1 (5 bases). CDR3 length equals 14 residues. Germline V gene sequence: CDR1 MNHNY, CDR2 SVGAGI (reference sequence). Trimming removed 0 bases at V and 8 bases at J, with 13 bases between. CDR3 sequence (DNA): TGTGCCAGCAGTTACTCGGAAGGGGTGAGCGGCTACACCTTC. Translated, it gives CASSYSEGVSGYTF.

The J gene is TRBJ2-7, the V gene TRBV7-8; possibly TRBD2 for D (6 bases). Germline V gene data show CDR1 as SGHVS and CDR2 as FQNEAQ. The CDR3 sequence is 16 residues long. Trimming took off 5 bases at V and 4 bases at J, with 21 bases between the two ends. The CDR3 nucleotides are TGTGCCAGCAGCCCCAGTACCGGGACGGAGGGTTACGAGCAGTACTTC. It specifies CASSPSTGTEGYEQYF. The variable domain in full, with the rest retrieved from reference TRBV7-8 and TRBJ2-7, is GAGVSQSPRYKVAKRGQDVALRCDPISGHVSLFWYQQALGQGPEFLTYFQNEAQLDKSGLPSDRFFAERPEGSVSTLKIQRTQQEDSAVYLCASSPSTGTEGYEQYFGPGTRLTVT.

This rearrangement joins TRBV4-3 to TRBJ2-1, with TRBD1 matching 9 bases. This CDR3 has 17 amino acids. Germline V CDR1 and CDR2: LGHNA, YSLEER. The J segment lost 6 bases and the V segment lost 1 base, leaving 10 bases of the junction unmatched. This CDR3 is CASSQARGQGPLNEQFF. In nucleotides, the CDR3 is TGCGCCAGCAGCCAAGCCCGGGGACAGGGCCCACTCAATGAGCAGTTCTTC.

The genes are TRBV7-8 and TRBJ2-7, with TRBD1 as a possible D gene (5 bases). CDR1 is SGHVS, CDR2 FQNEAQ, per germline. V was clipped by 1 base and J by 0 bases, with 13 bases between them. The CDR3 is made up of 16 amino acids. The CDR3 sequence: CASSLVGAGPSYEQYF. CDR3 nucleotide sequence: TGTGCCAGCAGCTTAGTAGGGGCAGGGCCCTCCTACGAGCAGTACTTC.

The chain couples TRBV14 to TRBJ1-5, with D tentatively TRBD1 (5 bases). In germline, CDR1 is SGHDN, CDR2 FVKESK. V lost 1 base, J lost 6 bases, and 10 bases lay in between. The CDR3 has 14 amino acids. The CDR3 nucleotides read TGTGCCAGCAGCCAAGCAGGGTTTAGTCAGCCCCAGCATTTT. This translates into CASSQAGFSQPQHF.

This chain joins TRBV7-9 and TRBJ1-5; D uncertain. The CDR3 sequence is 13 residues long. V shed 4 bases and J shed 5 bases, with 9 bases lying between them. Looked up from germline, CDR1 is SEHNR and CDR2 is FQNEAQ (reference sequence). CDR3 sequence (DNA): TGTGCCAGCAGCTATTCAAAGGATCAGCCCCAGCATTTT. It encodes CASSYSKDQPQHF.

This clone was picked up a small number of times. The rearrangement uses TRBV19 and TRBJ1-2, with TRBD1 matching 7 bases. In germline, CDR1 is LNHDA, CDR2 SQIVND (reference sequence). The CDR3 runs 14 residues. The ends lost 11 bases at V and 5 bases at J; junction bases unmatched: 14. The chain's CDR3 is CAAWTGDGGYGYTF. CDR3 nucleotide sequence: TGTGCCGCCTGGACAGGCGACGGGGGTTATGGCTACACCTTC.

The J gene is TRBJ2-5, the V gene TRBV27, with TRBD2 matching over 8 bases. In germline, CDR1 is MNHEY, CDR2 SMNVEV (reference sequence). After removal of 5 bases from V and 7 bases from J, the junction contained 12 bases not matched to a gene. There are 15 residues in the CDR3. The CDR3 spells CASSPFPSGGGTQYF. CDR3 DNA sequence: TGTGCCAGCAGTCCCTTTCCGAGCGGGGGAGGGACCCAGTACTTC.

The CDR3 loop is CSVREGPEAFF. The CDR3 region has the DNA TGCAGCGTTAGGGAGGGACCTGAAGCTTTCTTT. J is TRBJ1-1 and V is TRBV29-1; possible D gene TRBD1, 5 bases. The CDR3 spans 11 residues. The ends were cut back, 5 bases at V and 6 bases at J, with 10 bases in the middle. Germline assignment: CDR1 SQVTM and CDR2 ANQGSEA.

V usage is TRBV10-3 and J usage is TRBJ1-5; weak D call: TRBD1 (5 bases). The CDR3 has 16 amino acids. Looked up from germline, CDR1 is ENHRY and CDR2 is SYGVKD. The ends were cut back, 0 bases at V and 6 bases at J, with 15 bases in the middle. Here the CDR3 reads CAISESGGDQFQPQHF. CDR3 sequence (DNA): TGTGCCATCAGTGAGTCCGGGGGGGATCAATTTCAGCCCCAGCATTTT.

The V and J genes are TRBV25-1 and TRBJ1-2; D remains ambiguous. Trimming left V 5 bases short and J 5 bases short, with 18 bases between. This CDR3 region has 15 residues. Germline V lookup: CDR1 MGHDK, CDR2 SYGVNS. The CDR3 region is CASSNTDLNLYGYTF. DNA for the CDR3: TGTGCCAGCAGTAACACGGACCTCAACCTTTATGGCTACACCTTC.

This clone was counted once. The J gene is TRBJ2-7, the V gene TRBV7-9, with D perhaps matching TRBD2 (5 bases). Germline V lookup: CDR1 SEHNR, CDR2 FQNEAQ (reference sequence). V dropped 0 bases and J dropped 5 bases, with 5 bases sitting between them. This CDR3 is built from 12 residues. CDR3 amino acids: CASSLAGDEQYF. Written as DNA, the CDR3 is TGTGCCAGCAGCTTAGCGGGAGACGAGCAGTACTTC.

The gene calls are TRBV29-1 and TRBJ2-7; D gene uncertain. Germline V lookup: CDR1 SQVTM, CDR2 ANQGSEA. The germline V and J ends were trimmed by 4 bases and 2 bases, with 6 bases remaining between them. The CDR3 has 11 residues. This chain's CDR3 is CSVVTTYEQYF. The CDR3 bases are TGCAGCGTTGTCACGACCTACGAGCAGTACTTC.

V is TRBV7-8 and J is TRBJ2-1; a possible D gene is TRBD2 (7 bases). CDR1 is SGHVS and CDR2 is FQNEAQ in the germline V gene. The ends were cut back, 1 base at V and 7 bases at J, with 20 bases in the middle. The CDR3 is made up of 17 amino acids. The CDR3 protein is CASSLGGGDSLFNEQFF. The CDR3 nucleotides read TGTGCCAGCAGCTTAGGAGGGGGGGACTCACTCTTTAATGAGCAGTTCTTC. Full variable domain (rest looked up from reference TRBV7-8 and TRBJ2-1): GAGVSQSPRYKVAKRGQDVALRCDPISGHVSLFWYQQALGQGPEFLTYFQNEAQLDKSGLPSDRFFAERPEGSVSTLKIQRTQQEDSAVYLCASSLGGGDSLFNEQFFGPGTRLTVL.

The chain combines TRBV30 with TRBJ2-7; no firm D call. Germline V gene sequence: CDR1 GTSNPN, CDR2 SVGIG (reference sequence). V was pared by 3 bases and J by 6 bases, with 9 bases between. The CDR3 spans 11 residues. This CDR3 reads CAWRVGREQYF. As DNA, the CDR3 is TGTGCCTGGAGAGTTGGACGCGAGCAGTACTTC.

This clone was observed a few times. The CDR3 DNA reads as TGTGCCAGCAGCCAAGTGACCACTGAAGCTTTCTTT. This codes for CASSQVTTEAFF. The V call is TRBV14, the J call TRBJ1-1; D is undetermined. From germline, CDR1 is SGHDN and CDR2 FVKESK. The germline V and J ends were trimmed by 1 base and 4 bases, with 4 bases remaining between them. The CDR3 has 12 amino acids. The full variable domain, its missing parts supplied by reference TRBV14 and TRBJ1-1, is EAGVTQFPSHSVIEKGQTVTLRCDPISGHDNLYWYRRVMGKEIKFLLHFVKESKQDESGMPNNRFLAERTGGTYSTLKVQPAELEDSGVYFCASSQVTTEAFFGQGTRLTVV.

The chain is built from TRBV27 and TRBJ2-1, with 12 bases lining up with TRBD2. J was trimmed by 9 bases and V by 3 bases; bases with no gene match: 9. The CDR3 runs to 16 residues. From germline, CDR1 is MNHEY and CDR2 SMNVEV (reference sequence). CDR3 sequence reads: CASSFLASGGAGEQFF. DNA for the CDR3: TGTGCCAGCAGTTTCCTAGCTAGCGGGGGGGCCGGTGAGCAGTTCTTC.

The table lists this clone with a few counts. The V gene is TRBV7-6, the J gene TRBJ2-1, with D possibly called TRBD1 or TRBD2 (5 bases each). The CDR3 sequence is 15 residues long. Trimming removed 2 bases from V and 6 bases from J, with 14 bases in between. Germline V gene data show CDR1 as SGHVS and CDR2 as FNYEAQ. Here the CDR3 reads CASSLFIEGTNEQFF. DNA of the CDR3: TGTGCCAGCAGCTTATTTATTGAGGGGACCAATGAGCAGTTCTTC.

The rearrangement joins TRBV5-6 to TRBJ1-2, with 7 nucleotides matching TRBD1. The V gene end was trimmed by 0 bases and the J gene end by 0 bases; junction bases not matched to a gene: 8. The CDR3 has 17 amino acids. Germline V gene sequence: CDR1 SGHDT, CDR2 YYEEEE. CDR3 residues: CASSLVTGEWANYGYTF. The CDR3 DNA reads as TGTGCCAGCAGCTTGGTCACAGGGGAATGGGCTAACTATGGCTACACCTTC.

This clone has just a few counts. The chain couples TRBV9 to TRBJ1-2; D is ambiguous. Germline V lookup: CDR1 SGDLS, CDR2 YYNGEE. The V gene lost 3 bases and the J gene lost 4 bases, with 10 bases spanning the gap. The length of the CDR3 is 13 residues. CDR3 coding DNA: TGTGCCAGCAGCGAGTACGGAAGCTATGGCTACACCTTC. It codes for CASSEYGSYGYTF.

This clone was seen a few times. The V gene is TRBV5-1, the J gene TRBJ2-3; D might be TRBD1 (5 bases). CDR1 and CDR2 from the germline V gene are SGHRS and YFSETQ. V lost 0 bases and J lost 2, with 10 bases in between. The CDR3 loop spans 15 amino acids. The CDR3 protein is CASSLVPGNTDTQYF. CDR3 sequence (DNA): TGCGCCAGCAGCTTGGTTCCAGGGAACACAGATACGCAGTATTTT.

The rearrangement uses TRBV14 and TRBJ2-7, with D unresolved. This CDR3 comprises 16 residues. Germline lookup yields CDR1 SGHDN and CDR2 FVKESK. Trimming took off 1 base at V and 3 bases at J, with 16 bases between the two ends. CDR3 in amino acids: CASSQATGTGDYEQYF. The CDR3 bases are TGTGCCAGCAGCCAAGCAACTGGTACCGGCGACTACGAGCAGTACTTC.

The CDR3 loop is CASSLNRVLSSSYEQYF. Written as DNA, the CDR3 is TGTGCCAGCAGTCTGAATAGAGTGCTGTCGAGCTCCTACGAGCAGTACTTC. The J gene is TRBJ2-7, the V gene TRBV28; D uncertain. V lost 5 bases, J lost 0 bases, and 20 bases lay in between. CDR3 size: 17 residues. Germline CDR1 is MDHEN and CDR2 is SYDVKM.

The chain joins TRBV2 to TRBJ2-1; 8 positions match TRBD2. Trimming removed 4 bases from V and 6 bases from J; junction bases left unmatched: 5. Germline CDR1 SNHLY, CDR2 FYNNEI. The CDR3 loop spans 14 amino acids. Here the CDR3 reads CASSAGTRVNEQFF. The CDR3 DNA is TGTGCCAGCAGTGCAGGGACTAGGGTCAATGAGCAGTTCTTC. The whole variable domain, remainder taken from reference TRBV2 and TRBJ2-1, is EPEVTQTPSHQVTQMGQEVILRCVPISNHLYFYWYRQILGQKVEFLVSFYNNEISEKSEIFDDQFSVERPDGSNFTLKIRSTKLEDSAMYFCASSAGTRVNEQFFGPGTRLTVL.

CDR3: CASSSRDRADETQYF. Here the CDR3 DNA reads TGTGCCAGCAGCTCCCGGGACAGGGCTGATGAGACCCAGTACTTC. The J gene is TRBJ2-5, the V gene TRBV11-2, with 9 bases aligning to TRBD1. Germline-derived CDR1 and CDR2 are SGHAT and FQNNGV. Trimming cost V 4 bases and J 5 bases; bases outside gene matches: 8. CDR3 length: 15 residues.

In its sample, this clone is medium-sized. This chain joins TRBV7-2 and TRBJ2-2, with D perhaps matching TRBD2 (6 bases). The CDR3 consists of 15 residues. Germline CDR1 reads SGHTA; CDR2 reads FQGNSA. The germline V and J ends were trimmed by 2 bases and 7 bases, with 14 bases remaining between them. CDR3 sequence (DNA): TGTGCCAGCAGCTTAATGGGGGGAATCAGCGGGGAGCTGTTTTTT. This encodes CASSLMGGISGELFF.